This TCR beta chain is drawn from a study of blood T cells in healthy people across ages. Germline CDR1 is ENHRY and CDR2 is SYGVKD. The V and J ends lost 2 bases and 7 bases, in that order; junction bases with no gene match: 6. CDR3 size: 15 residues. A second PCR of roughly 7 to 11 cycles used a sample-barcoded 5' primer and a J-beta primer mix. Each CDR3 protein is one row after TCRdb ran MiXCR on the 5' RACE reads. The data show about 1,000,000 distinct CDR3 sequences, under 55% seen once. This clonotype came up a few times. V usage is TRBV10-3 and J usage is TRBJ2-1; 9 nucleotides match TRBD2. The source of this sequence is a woman aged 60-70 years in good health. Sequencing used blood. Written as DNA, the CDR3 is TGTGCCATCAGTGAGATGGGCGGGAGGGGGAATGAGCAGTTCTTC. As protein: CAISEMGGRGNEQFF.